The 10 T cell receptor beta chains presented below share a single source sample, sequenced in a study of shared clonotypes between healthy human individuals. Measured with immunoSEQ multiplex PCR; TCRdb has only the in-frame clones, and not every one. The repertoire consists of hundreds of thousands of clones, with roughly three quarters occurring once and the leading ten covering 12%. Sequenced sample: PBMCs. The receptors stem from a woman aged 40 to 50 in good health. Some clones in this sample may be carry-over from other donors' samples.

This clone came up a few times. The same CDR3 also results from other DNA sequences found in this sample. The chain has TRBV7-9 and TRBJ1-2, with D uncertain. Trimming took 5 bases from V and 3 from J, leaving 4 bases between them. Germline lookup yields CDR1 SEHNR and CDR2 FQNEAQ (reference sequence). There are 11 residues in the CDR3. The CDR3: CASSQDYGYTF. The CDR3 bases are TGTGCCAGCAGCCAGGACTATGGCTACACCTTC.

The chain links TRBV9 to TRBJ2-1; 11 nucleotides line up with TRBD2. The ends lost 0 bases at V and 5 bases at J; junction bases unmatched: 10. CDR1 is SGDLS, CDR2 YYNGEE, per germline. The CDR3 spans 18 residues. The CDR3, as DNA: TGTGCCAGCAGCGTAGGTTTGTGGGGACTAGCGGCTAACAATGAGCAGTTCTTC. Protein: CASSVGLWGLAANNEQFF.

This clone was seen a few times. This chain connects TRBV4-2 to TRBJ2-3; no firm D call. CDR1 is LGHNA, CDR2 YNFKEQ, per germline. V dropped 2 bases and J dropped 0 bases, with 9 bases sitting between them. CDR3 size: 15 residues. CDR3 in DNA: TGTGCCAGCAGCCAACCGGACGGAAGCACAGATACGCAGTATTTT. The encoded protein is CASSQPDGSTDTQYF.

With regard to this clone: This likely traces to a read error, being one base from a far larger clone. The CDR3 region is CASLLGVTEAFF. CDR3 sequence (DNA): TGTGCCAGCCTTCTCGGGGTAACTGAGGCTTTCTTT. The rearrangement uses TRBV10-3 and TRBJ1-1; D not resolved. There are 12 residues in the CDR3. Germline V gene data show CDR1 as ENHRY and CDR2 as SYGVKD.

V is TRBV28 and J is TRBJ2-3; D is possibly TRBD1 or TRBD2 (5 bases each). Germline loops: CDR1 MDHEN, CDR2 SYDVKM. The V and J ends lost 8 bases and 1 base respectively, with 10 bases between them. The CDR3 spans 13 residues. CDR3 bases: TGTGCCAGCCAGGGACCCCGCACAGATACGCAGTATTTT. This codes for CASQGPRTDTQYF.

CDR3 sequence (DNA): TGTGCCAGCAGCTCAGTTTTTGTGGGAGATAAGAGAACCCAGTACTTC. It translates to CASSSVFVGDKRTQYF. This rearrangement joins TRBV7-9 to TRBJ2-5; weak D call: TRBD2 (5 bases). Germline CDR1 and CDR2: SEHNR and FQNEAQ (reference sequence). V shed 4 bases and J shed 8 bases, with 23 bases lying between them. There are 16 residues in the CDR3.

This chain joins TRBV10-3 and TRBJ2-1; D is unclear. This CDR3 comprises 15 residues. CDR1 is ENHRY and CDR2 is SYGVKD in the germline V gene. The V end lost 2 bases, the J end lost 2 bases, and 10 bases lay between the germline ends. The CDR3, as DNA: TGTGCCATCAGTGAGCCGCGGACCACCTACAATGAGCAGTTCTTC. Amino acids: CAISEPRTTYNEQFF.

The chain links TRBV7-4 to TRBJ1-6; D is uncertain. The CDR3 contains 15 residues. The V gene lost 2 bases and the J gene lost 4 bases, with 9 bases spanning the gap. CDR1 and CDR2 (germline): SGHVT, SQSDAQ. CDR3 region: CASSLSGPYNSPLHF. In nucleotides, the CDR3 is TGTGCCAGCAGCTTAAGCGGACCGTATAATTCACCCCTCCACTTT.

The chain uses TRBV28 and TRBJ2-4, with 11 bases identical to TRBD2. Germline CDR1 reads MDHEN; CDR2 reads SYDVKM. Trimming cost V 4 bases and J 5 bases; bases outside gene matches: 1. The CDR3 loop spans 14 amino acids. The CDR3 protein is CASSSLAGENIQYF. In DNA form, the CDR3 reads TGTGCCAGCAGTTCACTAGCGGGAGAAAACATTCAGTACTTC. The full variable domain, with the rest looked up from reference TRBV28 and TRBJ2-4, is DVKVTQSSRYLVKRTGEKVFLECVQDMDHENMFWYRQDPGLGLRLIYFSYDVKMKEKGDIPEGYSVSREKKERFSLILESASTNQTSMYLCASSSLAGENIQYFGAGTRLSVL.

The rearrangement joins TRBV30 to TRBJ2-7; 11 bases agree with TRBD2. After removal of 0 bases from V and 6 bases from J, the junction contained 7 bases not matched to a gene. This CDR3 contains 15 residues. Germline V gene lookup returns CDR1 GTSNPN and CDR2 SVGIG (reference sequence). CDR3 loop: CAWSVILAGGGEQYF. The CDR3 nucleotides read TGTGCCTGGAGTGTAATTCTAGCGGGAGGCGGCGAGCAGTACTTC.